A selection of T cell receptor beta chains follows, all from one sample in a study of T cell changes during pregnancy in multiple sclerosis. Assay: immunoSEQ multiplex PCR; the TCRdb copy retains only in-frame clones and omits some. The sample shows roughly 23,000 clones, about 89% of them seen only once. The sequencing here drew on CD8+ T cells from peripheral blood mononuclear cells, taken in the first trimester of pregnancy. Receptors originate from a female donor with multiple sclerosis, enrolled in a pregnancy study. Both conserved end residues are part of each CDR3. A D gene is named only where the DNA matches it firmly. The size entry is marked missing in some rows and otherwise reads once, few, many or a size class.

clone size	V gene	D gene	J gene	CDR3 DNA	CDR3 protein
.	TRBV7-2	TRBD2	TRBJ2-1	TGTGCCAGCAGCTTAGGTGGGGGGGGAATCAATGAGCAGTTCTTC	CASSLGGGGINEQFF
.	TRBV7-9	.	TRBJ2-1	TGTGCCAGCAGCAAGCCCTCCTACAATGAGCAGTTCTTC	CASSKPSYNEQFF
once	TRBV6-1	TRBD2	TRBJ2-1	TGTGCCAGCAGTGATCTAGCGGATTCCTACAATGAGCAGTTCTTC	CASSDLADSYNEQFF
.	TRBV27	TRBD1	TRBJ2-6	TGTGCCAGCAGCCGGACAGGGGAAGGTGGGGCCAACGTCCTGACTTTC	CASSRTGEGGANVLTF
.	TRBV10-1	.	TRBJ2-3	TGCGCCAGCAGTGTGATCGTAGGACGGAGGATCACAGATACGCAGTATTTT	CASSVIVGRRITDTQYF
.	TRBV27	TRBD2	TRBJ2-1	TGTGCCACCAGGCGGGGGACCGAGCGAGCTGAGCAGTTCTTC	CATRRGTERAEQFF
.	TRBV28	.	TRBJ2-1	TGTGCCAGCTGTATAAACCCTAGCTCCTACAATGAGCAGTTCTTC	CASCINPSSYNEQFF
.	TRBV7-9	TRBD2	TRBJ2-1	TGTGCCAGCAGCTTACTAGCGGGAGGAACCTACAATGAGCAGTTCTTC	CASSLLAGGTYNEQFF
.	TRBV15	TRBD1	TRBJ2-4	TGTGCCACCAGCAGAGAAGGACAGGGGGTCCCAGCGGACAACATTCAGTACTTC	CATSREGQGVPADNIQYF
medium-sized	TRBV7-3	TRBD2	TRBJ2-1	TGTGCCAGCAGCTCTGGCGGGAGCAATGAGCAGTTCTTC	CASSSGGSNEQFF
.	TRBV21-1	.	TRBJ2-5	TGTGCCAGCAGCAATAGCGGCGAAGAGACCCAGTACTTC	CASSNSGEETQYF
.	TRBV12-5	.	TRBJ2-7	TGTGCTAGTGGTTTGCGAGCGGGCTACGAGCAGTACTTC	CASGLRAGYEQYF
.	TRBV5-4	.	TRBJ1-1	TGTGCCAGCAGCTGGAGGACAGAGGAAGCTTTCTTT	CASSWRTEEAFF
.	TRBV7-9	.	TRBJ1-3	TGTGCCAGCAGCTCCCAGACAGGCACCTCTGGAAACACCATATATTTT	CASSSQTGTSGNTIYF
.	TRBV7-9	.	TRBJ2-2	TGTGCCAGCAGCTTAGGACCAGGGGCGGACACCGGGGAGCTGTTTTTT	CASSLGPGADTGELFF
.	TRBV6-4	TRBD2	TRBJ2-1	TGTGCCAGCAGTGAGGGGCTAGCGGGCGTCAATGAGCAGTTCTTC	CASSEGLAGVNEQFF
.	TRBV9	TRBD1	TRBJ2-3	TGTGCCAGCAGCCCCGCCTGGGGGACAGAGGATACGCAGTATTTT	CASSPAWGTEDTQYF
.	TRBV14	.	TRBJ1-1	TGTGCCAGCAGCCAAGGGACACTTAACACTGAAGCTTTCTTT	CASSQGTLNTEAFF
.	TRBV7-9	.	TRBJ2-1	TGTGCCAGCAGCCCTTCGGATGAGCAGTTCTTC	CASSPSDEQFF
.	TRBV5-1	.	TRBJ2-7	TGCGCCAGCAGCTACGACACGACCTACGAGCAGTACTTC	CASSYDTTYEQYF
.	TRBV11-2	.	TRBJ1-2	TGTGCCAGCAGCCTTAGTCCCGCATATCGGGAAACCTTC	CASSLSPAYRETF
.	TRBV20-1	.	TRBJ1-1	TGCAGTGAAGAGGGTTACACTGAAGCTTTCTTT	CSEEGYTEAFF
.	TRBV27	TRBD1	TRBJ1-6	TGTGCCAGCAGTGCTAGGGGGCGAGAGGAAACCTCACCCCTCCACTTT	CASSARGREETSPLHF
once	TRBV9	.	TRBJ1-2	TGTGCCAGCAGCGACGAACAGGGTTCCGGCTATGGCTACACCTTC	CASSDEQGSGYGYTF
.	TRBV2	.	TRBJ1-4	TGTGCCAGCAGCCAGAGGGAAAATGAAAAACTGTTTTTT	CASSQRENEKLFF
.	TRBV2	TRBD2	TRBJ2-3	TGTGCCTGGATAGCGGGAGTCAGCACAGATACGCAGTATTTT	CAWIAGVSTDTQYF
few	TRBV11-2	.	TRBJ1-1	TGTGCCAGCAGCTCGACCGGGACATTGAACACTGAAGCTTTCTTT	CASSSTGTLNTEAFF
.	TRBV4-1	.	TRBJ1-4	TGCGCCAGCAGCCAAGAGGGGCACTACTTTGAAAAACTGTTTTTT	CASSQEGHYFEKLFF
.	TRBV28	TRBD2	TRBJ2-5	TGTGCCAGCAGGATCTTCCTAGCGGACGAAGAGACCCAGTACTTC	CASRIFLADEETQYF
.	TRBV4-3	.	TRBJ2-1	TGCGCCAGCAGCCAAGATCCAGGGACAAACAATGAGCAGTTCTTC	CASSQDPGTNNEQFF
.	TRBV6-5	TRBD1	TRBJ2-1	TGTGCTACCGGGGGACAGGGGTGGAATGAGCAGTTCTTC	CATGGQGWNEQFF
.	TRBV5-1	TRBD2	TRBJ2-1	TGCGCCAGCAGCTTGGCTAGCGGGAACGAGCAGTTCTTC	CASSLASGNEQFF
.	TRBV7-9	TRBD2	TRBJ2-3	TGTGCCAGCAGCCCGAGGACTAGCGGGGACACAGATACGCAGTATTTT	CASSPRTSGDTDTQYF
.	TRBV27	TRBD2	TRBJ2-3	TGTGCCAGCAGTTCCTTACTAGCGGGAGTTGGCACAGATACGCAGTATTTT	CASSSLLAGVGTDTQYF
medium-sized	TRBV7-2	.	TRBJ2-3	TGTGCCAGCAAGGGGGGCGGGAGTGGCGCAGATACGCAGTATTTT	CASKGGGSGADTQYF
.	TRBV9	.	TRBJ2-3	TGTGCCAGCAGCGTCAGACTAGATCGGGCAGATACGCAGTATTTT	CASSVRLDRADTQYF
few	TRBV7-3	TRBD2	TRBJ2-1	TGTGCCAGCAGCTTAAGCTGGGGGGGTGAGCAGTTCTTC	CASSLSWGGEQFF
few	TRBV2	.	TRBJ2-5	TGTGCCAGCAGCGTCCCGGAAGAAGCGGTGAACCAAGAGACCCAGTACTTC	CASSVPEEAVNQETQYF
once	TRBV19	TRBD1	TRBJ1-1	TGTGCCAGTAGTTGGGGACAGGGGGCATGGGAAGCTTTCTTT	CASSWGQGAWEAFF
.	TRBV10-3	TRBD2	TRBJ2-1	TGTGCCATCAGTGAGCCGGGACTAGCGGAGCGCTACAATGAGCAGTTCTTC	CAISEPGLAERYNEQFF
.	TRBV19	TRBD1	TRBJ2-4	TGTGCCAGTACCAGTCGCCCGGGGACAGAAAATCTGATAGCCAAAAACATTCAGTACTTC	CASTSRPGTENLIAKNIQYF
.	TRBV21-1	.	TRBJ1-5	TGTGCCAGCAGCAAAGTGGGACATTCGTTCGGAGGTCAGCCCCAGCATTTT	CASSKVGHSFGGQPQHF
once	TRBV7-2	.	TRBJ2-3	TGTGCCAGCAGCTTAACCGAGGTTCGGACAGATACGCAGTATTTT	CASSLTEVRTDTQYF
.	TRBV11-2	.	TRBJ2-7	TGTGCCAGCAGCTTTGGGGGGGGGCCTTACGAGCAGTACTTC	CASSFGGGPYEQYF
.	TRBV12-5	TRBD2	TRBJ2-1	TGTGCTAGTGGTCAAGGGACTAGCGGCTGGGATGAGCAGTTCTTC	CASGQGTSGWDEQFF
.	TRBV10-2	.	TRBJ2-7	TGCGCCAGCAGCGGGCTCACGGGGTACGAGCAGTACTTC	CASSGLTGYEQYF
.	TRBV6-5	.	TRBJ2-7	TGTGCCAGCAGCCCCCCGGGAGACCTCTACGAGCAGTACTTC	CASSPPGDLYEQYF
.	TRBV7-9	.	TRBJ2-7	TGTGCCAGCAGCCCCTTTGCCACTTACGAGCAGTACTTC	CASSPFATYEQYF
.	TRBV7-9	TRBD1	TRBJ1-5	TGTGCCAGCAGCTCGACAGGGGGAGACCAGCCCCAGCATTTT	CASSSTGGDQPQHF
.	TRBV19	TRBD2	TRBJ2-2	TGTGCCAGTAGTCCTAGCGGGAGGTTCCGGGAGCTGTTTTTT	CASSPSGRFRELFF
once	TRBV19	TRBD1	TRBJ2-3	TGTGCCAGTAGTAGACAGGGGGCATCAGATACGCAGTATTTT	CASSRQGASDTQYF
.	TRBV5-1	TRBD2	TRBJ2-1	TGCGCCAGCAGCTTTGGACTAGCGGGAGGCATTTTTAATGAGCAGTTCTTC	CASSFGLAGGIFNEQFF
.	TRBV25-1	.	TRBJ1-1	TGTGCCAGCAGTGCCAGGGGCCTAGGGGGCACTGAAGCTTTCTTT	CASSARGLGGTEAFF
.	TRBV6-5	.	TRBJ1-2	TGTGCCAGCAGTCAAACGGGTAGCTATGGCTACACCTTC	CASSQTGSYGYTF
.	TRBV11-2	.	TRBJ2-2	TGTGCCAGCAGCTTACCCGGGACATCACCCGGGGAGCTGTTTTTT	CASSLPGTSPGELFF
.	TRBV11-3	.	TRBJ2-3	TGTGCCAGCAGGGGTCGGACTGGCACAGATACGCAGTATTTT	CASRGRTGTDTQYF
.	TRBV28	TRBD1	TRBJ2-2	TGTGCCAGCAGGATAATTGGGACAGTCGCGAACACCGGGGAGCTGTTTTTT	CASRIIGTVANTGELFF
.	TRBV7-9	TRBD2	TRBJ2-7	TGTGCCAGCAGCGCGGCTAGCGGGAGTACCTACGAGCAGTACTTC	CASSAASGSTYEQYF
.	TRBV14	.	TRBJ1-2	TGTGCCAGCAGCCAAGGGGGACTGTATGGCTACACCTTC	CASSQGGLYGYTF
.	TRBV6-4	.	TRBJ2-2	TGTGCCAGCAGTGACTCTCCTACCGGGGAGCTGTTTTTT	CASSDSPTGELFF